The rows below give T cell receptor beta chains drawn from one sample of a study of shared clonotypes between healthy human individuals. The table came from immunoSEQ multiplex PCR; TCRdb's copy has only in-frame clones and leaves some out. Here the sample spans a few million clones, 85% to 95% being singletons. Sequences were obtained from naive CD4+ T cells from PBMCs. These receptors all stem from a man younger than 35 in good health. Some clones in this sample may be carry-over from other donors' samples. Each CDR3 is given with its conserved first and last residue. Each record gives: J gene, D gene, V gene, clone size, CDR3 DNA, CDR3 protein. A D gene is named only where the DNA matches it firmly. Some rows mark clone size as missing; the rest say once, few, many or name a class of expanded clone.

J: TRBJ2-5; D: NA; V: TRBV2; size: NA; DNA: TGTGCCAGCGTCATAGCGGCGTACCAAGAGACCCAGTACTTC; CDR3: CASVIAAYQETQYF
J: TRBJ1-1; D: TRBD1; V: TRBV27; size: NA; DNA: TGTGCCAGCAGTTCCCAGGGGGCTAGGATGAACACTGAAGCTTTCTTT; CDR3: CASSSQGARMNTEAFF
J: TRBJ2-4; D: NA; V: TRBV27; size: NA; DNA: TGTGCCAGCAGTTTATCCGCGAGGGAAAACATTCAGTACTTC; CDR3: CASSLSARENIQYF
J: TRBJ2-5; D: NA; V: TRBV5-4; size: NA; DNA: TGTGCCAGCAGCGGGCAGAGGCGGGGAGAGGCCCAGTACTTC; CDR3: CASSGQRRGEAQYF
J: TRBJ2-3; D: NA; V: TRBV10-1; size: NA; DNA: TGCGCCAGCAGTGGCGCGGGGTACACAGATACGCAGTATTTT; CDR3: CASSGAGYTDTQYF
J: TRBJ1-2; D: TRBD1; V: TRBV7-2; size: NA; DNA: TGTGCCAGCAGCTTAGAGGCCGGACAGGGCATCTATGGCTACACCTTC; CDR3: CASSLEAGQGIYGYTF
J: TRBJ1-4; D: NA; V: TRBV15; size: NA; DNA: TGTGCCACCAGCAGAGATGTCCAGGTCGAACTGTTTTTT; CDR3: CATSRDVQVELFF
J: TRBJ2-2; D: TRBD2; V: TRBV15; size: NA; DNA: TGTGCCACCAGCAGGAGCGGGAGCCCGAACACCGGGGAGCTGTTTTTT; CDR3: CATSRSGSPNTGELFF
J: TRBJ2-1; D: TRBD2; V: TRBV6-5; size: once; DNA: TGTGCCAGCAGACCCATAGCGGGTTACAATGAGCAGTTCTTC; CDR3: CASRPIAGYNEQFF
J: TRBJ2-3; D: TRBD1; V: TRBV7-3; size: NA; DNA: TGTGCCAGCAGCCTAGGGGGACAGAAGTACACAGATACGCAGTATTTT; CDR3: CASSLGGQKYTDTQYF
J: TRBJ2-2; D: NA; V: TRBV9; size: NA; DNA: TGTGCCAGCAGCGTAGCTGGGTGGGCGGGGACCGGGGAGCTGTTTTTT; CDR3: CASSVAGWAGTGELFF
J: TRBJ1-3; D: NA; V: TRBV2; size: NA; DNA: TGTGCCAGCAGTGAAGCAGCCCCTTCAGGAAACACCATATATTTT; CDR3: CASSEAAPSGNTIYF
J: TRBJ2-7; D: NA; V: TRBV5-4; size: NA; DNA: TGTGCCAGCAGCTTTCACGGCACGGGGACTGCAGAGCAGTACTTC; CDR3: CASSFHGTGTAEQYF
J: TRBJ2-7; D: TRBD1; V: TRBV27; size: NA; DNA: TGTGCCAGCAGTTTATTAACGGGACAGGGCCCCTACGAGCAGTACTTC; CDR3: CASSLLTGQGPYEQYF
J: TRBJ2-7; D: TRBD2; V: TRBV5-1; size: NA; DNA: TGCGCCAGCAGCTACAGCGGGACTATCTACGAGCAGTACTTC; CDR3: CASSYSGTIYEQYF
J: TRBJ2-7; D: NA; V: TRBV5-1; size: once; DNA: TGCGCCAGCAGCTTGGTATTCGGCACCAACTACGAGCAGTACTTC; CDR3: CASSLVFGTNYEQYF
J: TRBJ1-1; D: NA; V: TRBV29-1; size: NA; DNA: TGCAGCGTTAAAGGGATAGCTGAAGCTTTCTTT; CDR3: CSVKGIAEAFF
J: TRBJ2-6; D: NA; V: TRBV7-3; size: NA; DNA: TGTGCCAGCAGCTTTTCGGGGGCCAACGTCCTGACTTTC; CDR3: CASSFSGANVLTF
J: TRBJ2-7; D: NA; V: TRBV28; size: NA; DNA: TGTGCCAGCAGTCTCCTTTCGGATTCCTACGAGCAGTACTTC; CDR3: CASSLLSDSYEQYF
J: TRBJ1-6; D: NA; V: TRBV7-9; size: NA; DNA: TGTGCCAGCAGCCTCTCAGGGGTAGGGTCACCCCTCCACTTT; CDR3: CASSLSGVGSPLHF
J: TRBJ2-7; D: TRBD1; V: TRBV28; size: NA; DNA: TGTGCCAGCAGTTTATTGCAGGGGGCCTACGAGCAGTACTTC; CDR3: CASSLLQGAYEQYF
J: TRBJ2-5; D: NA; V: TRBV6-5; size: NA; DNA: TGTGCCAGCAGTTACCGCGGCGTACGCCAAGAGACCCAGTACTTC; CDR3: CASSYRGVRQETQYF
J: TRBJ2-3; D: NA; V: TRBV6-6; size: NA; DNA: TGTGCCAGCAGTGGTCCCGAGGGCGGTGAGGATACGCAGTATTTT; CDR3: CASSGPEGGEDTQYF
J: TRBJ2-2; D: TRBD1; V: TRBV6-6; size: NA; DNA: TGTGCCAGCGGCCAACAGGGGGCGCAGGCCGGGGAGCTGTTTTTT; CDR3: CASGQQGAQAGELFF
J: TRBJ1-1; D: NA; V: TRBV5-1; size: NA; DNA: TGCGCCAGCAGCCCGGCAACCGGACGCACTGAAGCTTTCTTT; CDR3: CASSPATGRTEAFF
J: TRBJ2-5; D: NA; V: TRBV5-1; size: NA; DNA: TGCGCCAGCAGCCCCGTCGGGGGTGCTACTTTGGAGACCCAGTACTTC; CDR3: CASSPVGGATLETQYF
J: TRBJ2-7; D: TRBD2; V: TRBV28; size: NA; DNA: TGTGCCAGCAGTTTATACCGCGGGAGGGGCTACGAGCAGTACTTC; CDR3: CASSLYRGRGYEQYF
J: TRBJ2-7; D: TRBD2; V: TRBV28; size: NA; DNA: TGTGCCAGCAGCACAAACCCCGGGACTAGCGGGAGTGGCTACGAGCAGTACTTC; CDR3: CASSTNPGTSGSGYEQYF
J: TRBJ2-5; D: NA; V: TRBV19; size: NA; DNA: TGTGCCAGTAGTATGAGGAGATCCAGCATTGAGACCCAGTACTTC; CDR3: CASSMRRSSIETQYF
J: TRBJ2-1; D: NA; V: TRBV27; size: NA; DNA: TGTGCCAGCAAAGGAGTTCAGCGGGCTTACAATGAGCAGTTCTTC; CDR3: CASKGVQRAYNEQFF
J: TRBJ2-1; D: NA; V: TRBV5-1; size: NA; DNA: TGCGCCAGCAGCTTTGTGGCGGGAAGGGACAATGAGCAGTTCTTC; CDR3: CASSFVAGRDNEQFF
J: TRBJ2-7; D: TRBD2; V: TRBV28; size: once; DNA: TGTGCCAGCAGTCTAGGGACTAGCGAGCAGTACTTC; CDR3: CASSLGTSEQYF
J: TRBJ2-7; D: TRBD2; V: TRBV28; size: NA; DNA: TGTGCCAGCACCCGAGGTGGCGGGAGCGCCAGCTCCTACGAGCAGTACTTC; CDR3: CASTRGGGSASSYEQYF
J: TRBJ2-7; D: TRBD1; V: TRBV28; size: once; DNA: TGTGCCAGCAGTTCCTCAGGGGGAGCCTACGAGCAGTACTTC; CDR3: CASSSSGGAYEQYF
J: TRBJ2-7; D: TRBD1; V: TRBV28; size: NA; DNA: TGTGCCAGCAGTCGGGTGGGACAGAAGTCCTACGAGCAGTACTTC; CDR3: CASSRVGQKSYEQYF
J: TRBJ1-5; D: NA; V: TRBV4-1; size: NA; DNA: TGCGCCAGCAGCCAAGATTTTTTATCGGCTCTGGGCAATCAGCCCCAGCATTTT; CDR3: CASSQDFLSALGNQPQHF
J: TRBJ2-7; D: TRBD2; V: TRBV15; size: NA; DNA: TGTGCCACCAGCTCGCCTAGCGGGAGTTATAAGCAGTACTTC; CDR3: CATSSPSGSYKQYF
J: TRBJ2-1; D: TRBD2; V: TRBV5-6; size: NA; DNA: TGTGCCAGCAGCGCGGGACTAGAAGTTGAGCAGTTCTTC; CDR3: CASSAGLEVEQFF
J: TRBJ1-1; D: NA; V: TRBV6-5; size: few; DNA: TGTGCCAGCAGATTTAACCGGAACACTGAAGCTTTCTTT; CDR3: CASRFNRNTEAFF
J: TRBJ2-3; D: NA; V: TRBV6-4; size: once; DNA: TGTGCCAACCCAAAGCAGGCTAGCACAGATACGCAGTATTTT; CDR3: CANPKQASTDTQYF
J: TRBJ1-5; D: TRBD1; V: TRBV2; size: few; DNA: TGTGCCAGCAGTACCACAGGGGTGAGGCAGCCCCAGCATTTT; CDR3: CASSTTGVRQPQHF
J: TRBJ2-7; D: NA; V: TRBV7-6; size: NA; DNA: TGTGCCAGCAGCTTAGGTGTAGGGAATCCCCCCTACGAGCAGTACTTC; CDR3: CASSLGVGNPPYEQYF
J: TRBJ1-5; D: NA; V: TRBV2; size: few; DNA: TGTGCCAGCAGTGCAGAGGGGGATCAGCCCCAGCATTTT; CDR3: CASSAEGDQPQHF
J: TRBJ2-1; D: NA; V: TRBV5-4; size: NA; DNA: TGTGCCAGCAGCTTGAGCGAGACACAACCCTACAATGAGCAGTTCTTC; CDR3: CASSLSETQPYNEQFF
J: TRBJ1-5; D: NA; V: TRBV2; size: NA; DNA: TGTGCCAGCAGTCACCGGGACACCGCTCTCATGCGCAATCAGCCCCAGCATTTT; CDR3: CASSHRDTALMRNQPQHF
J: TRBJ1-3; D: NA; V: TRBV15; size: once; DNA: TGTGCCACCAGCAGAGATAGGTCAGCCTCTGGAAACACCATATATTTT; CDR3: CATSRDRSASGNTIYF
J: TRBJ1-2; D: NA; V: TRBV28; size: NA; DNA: TGTGCCAGCAGTTTAATAAATTATGGCTACACCTTC; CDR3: CASSLINYGYTF
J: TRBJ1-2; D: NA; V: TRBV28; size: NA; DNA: TGTGCCAGCAGTTTCCAGGCTAACTATGGCTACACCTTC; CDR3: CASSFQANYGYTF
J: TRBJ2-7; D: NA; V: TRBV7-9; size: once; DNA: TGTGCCAGCAGCTTAGTCCTAGGGACTGCTGCCTACGAGCAGTACTTC; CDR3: CASSLVLGTAAYEQYF
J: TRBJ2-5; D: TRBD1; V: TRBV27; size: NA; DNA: TGTGCCAGCAGTTCTCTCGACAGGGCGTGGAAGACCCAGTACTTC; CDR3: CASSSLDRAWKTQYF
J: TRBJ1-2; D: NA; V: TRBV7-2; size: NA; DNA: TGTGCCAGCACCGGAGGCGGAGGGCCCTACACCTTC; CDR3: CASTGGGGPYTF
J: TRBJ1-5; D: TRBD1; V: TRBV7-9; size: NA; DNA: TGTGCCAGCAGGTCCCCGGACAGGGATAGTCCCCAGCATTTT; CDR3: CASRSPDRDSPQHF
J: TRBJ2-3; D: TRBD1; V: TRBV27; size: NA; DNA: TGTGCCAGCAGTCGGGTGGGACAGGGGAACCCTAGCACAGATACGCAGTATTTT; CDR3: CASSRVGQGNPSTDTQYF
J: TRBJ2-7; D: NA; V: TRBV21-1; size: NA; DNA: TGTGCCAGCAGCAAAGGGGGAGACCTCTACGAGCAGTACTTC; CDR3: CASSKGGDLYEQYF
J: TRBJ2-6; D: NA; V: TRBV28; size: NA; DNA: TGTGCCAGCAGTTTAAGGGGGATATCCTCTGGGGCCAACGTCCTGACTTTC; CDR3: CASSLRGISSGANVLTF
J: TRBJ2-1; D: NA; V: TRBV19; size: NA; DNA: TGTGCCAGTAGTGTTGAGCCCTACTACAATGAGCAGTTCTTC; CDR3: CASSVEPYYNEQFF
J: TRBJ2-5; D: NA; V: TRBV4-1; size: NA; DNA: TGCGCCAGCAGCCGAGGCCGAGGTGGGGAAGAGACCCAGTACTTC; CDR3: CASSRGRGGEETQYF
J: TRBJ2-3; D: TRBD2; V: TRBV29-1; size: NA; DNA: TGCAGCGTTCAAAGGACTAGCGGATCCACTAGCACAGATACGCAGTATTTT; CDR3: CSVQRTSGSTSTDTQYF
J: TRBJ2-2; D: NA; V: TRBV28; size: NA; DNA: TGTGCCAGCAGGGAACCGGGGACACACCGGGTTAAGCTGTTTTTT; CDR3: CASREPGTHRVKLFF
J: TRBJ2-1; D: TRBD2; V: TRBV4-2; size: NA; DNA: TGTGCCAGCAGCCAAATAAAGCGGGAGATGGATGAGCAGTTCTTC; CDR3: CASSQIKREMDEQFF